The next 8 T cell receptor beta chains were all read from a single sample in a study of post-analysis software for immune sequencing data. Study-wide findings and caveats: When patients were compared with controls, roughly five TRBV segments were more frequent, TRBV5-6, TRBV5-1 and TRBV20-1 among them.

Antigens of these TCRs are unknown. Prepared libraries of TCR beta cDNA carried unique molecular identifiers. From the PCR reads, TCRdb called clonotypes with MiXCR, one entry per CDR3 protein. The table shows 750,000 to 950,000 distinct CDR3 sequences, with roughly 58% occurring only once. Sequences were obtained from blood. Receptor source: a girl between 5 and 17 years old with multiple sclerosis.

In regard to this clonotype: Compared with germline, one end of the junction differs, possibly owing to a read error. The V call is TRBV9, the J call TRBJ2-6, with TRBD2 identical over 7 bases. The CDR3 runs 17 residues. Germline V gene data show CDR1 as SGDLS and CDR2 as YYNGEE. The CDR3 DNA reads as TGTGCCGGCAGTAAACTAGCGAGGAGCTCTGGGGCCAACGTCCTGACTTTC. Its protein is CAGSKLARSSGANVLTF.

The chain recombines TRBV20-1 with TRBJ2-5; 8 bases agree with TRBD2. J was trimmed by 0 bases and V by 5 bases; bases with no gene match: 8. This CDR3 contains 15 residues. CDR1 is DFQATT, CDR2 SNEGSKA, per germline (reference sequence). The CDR3 protein is CSARTSLGNQETQYF. CDR3 in DNA: TGCAGTGCTCGGACTAGCTTGGGAAACCAAGAGACCCAGTACTTC.

CDR3 bases: TGTGCCAGCAGAACCGCTACTGGCTACACCTTC. Translating gives CASRTATGYTF. The chain carries TRBV12-3 or TRBV12-4 and TRBJ1-2; D gene uncertain. V shed 6 bases and J shed 7 bases, with 9 bases lying between them. The CDR3 loop spans 11 amino acids.

DNA of the CDR3: TGCGCCAGCAGCCCCGAAGCGGGTCCCCCCTACAATGAGCAGTTCTTC. It translates to CASSPEAGPPYNEQFF. This sequence joins TRBV5-1 and TRBJ2-1; D perhaps matches TRBD2 (6 bases). This CDR3 is 16 amino acids long. CDR1 is SGHRS and CDR2 is YFSETQ in the germline V gene. Deletions cut 4 bases from V and 2 bases from J, with 16 bases between.

This clonotype has more than one count but fewer than ten. The rearrangement links TRBV12-3 or TRBV12-4 to TRBJ2-7, with 10 bases fitting TRBD1. This CDR3 has 14 residues. V shed 4 bases, J shed 6 bases, and the junction held 6 bases outside the gene matches. The CDR3 DNA reads TGTGCCAGCAGTTCGACAGGGGGCATGAGCGAGCAGTACTTC. Its protein is CASSSTGGMSEQYF.

This clonotype occurred a few times. V and J are TRBV20-1 and TRBJ2-6; the match to TRBD1 covers 7 bases. The CDR3 spans 16 residues. The junction had 7 bases not matched to a gene; V was cut back by 5 bases and J by 0 bases. Germline CDR1 reads DFQATT; CDR2 reads SNEGSKA (reference sequence). CDR3 in amino acids: CSADRDRRSGANVLTF. CDR3 bases: TGCAGTGCTGATCGGGACAGACGCTCTGGGGCCAACGTCCTGACTTTC.

This chain joins TRBV29-1 and TRBJ2-5, with 7 bases identical to TRBD1. Germline CDR1 reads SQVTM; CDR2 reads ANQGSEA. The CDR3 covers 13 residues. The V and J ends lost 8 bases and 4 bases, in that order; junction bases with no gene match: 10. The CDR3 DNA is TGCAGCTGCCTGAAATACAGGGGAGAGACCCAGTACTTC. Its translation is CSCLKYRGETQYF.

The rearrangement links TRBV20-1 to TRBJ2-7; the D gene is possibly TRBD2 (6 bases). The V gene lost 6 bases and the J gene lost 10 bases, with 28 bases spanning the gap. This CDR3 has 15 residues. Per germline, CDR1 DFQATT and CDR2 SNEGSKA (reference sequence). The chain's CDR3 is CSADFGLAPWGTQYF. DNA of the CDR3: TGCAGTGCCGATTTTGGGCTAGCGCCTTGGGGAACCCAGTACTTC.